A single T cell receptor beta chain is shown here with its context. Its cognate antigen is unknown. The repertoire was sequenced with immunoSEQ multiplex PCR; TCRdb's copy has only in-frame clones and lacks some. The table lists around 100,000 clones, about 78% of them singletons, with 15% to 20% in the top ten. Trimming took 5 bases from V and 8 from J, leaving 19 bases between them. The CDR3 spans 15 residues. CDR1 is SGHRS, CDR2 YFSETQ, per germline. The entry originates in a study of Ad26.COV2.S vaccination and SARS-CoV-2 variants. Study observations and caveats: Possibly, TCR breadth and depth analyses underestimated total T cell responses. For non-spike TCRs, breadth in vaccine recipients resembled that in placebo recipients. Breadth, reportedly substantial, characterized the spike-specific CD8+ and CD4+ T cell responses after vaccination. The study found higher spike-specific TCR breadth in vaccine than placebo recipients.

This chain uses TRBV5-1 with TRBJ1-4; D may be TRBD1 (5 bases). This TCR was recovered from a human donor who had recovered from COVID-19. The sequencing used peripheral blood, collected after recovery from COVID-19. The CDR3 DNA reads TGCGCCAGCAGAAACCGCGGGGACGACGGCGAAAAACTGTTTTTT. Residues: CASRNRGDDGEKLFF.